The 3 T cell receptor beta chains listed next were all sequenced from one sample in a study of T-cell reconstitution after alpha-beta-depleted transplantation in children. Molecular barcoding with unique molecular identifiers was used for the TCRbeta library. TCRdb independently ran MiXCR on the PCR reads; one entry per CDR3 protein. The table has around 340,000 distinct CDR3 sequences, about an eighth seen once. Source: PBMCs, taken from the stem cell graft. The receptors come from a human donor who donated a stem cell graft to a child with Fanconi anemia.

At least ten counts were recorded for this clonotype. The chain recombines TRBV2 with TRBJ2-2, with D maybe TRBD2 (5 bases). The CDR3 length is 14 residues. The germline gives CDR1 SNHLY, CDR2 FYNNEI. Trimming pared 10 bases from V and 2 bases from J, leaving 14 bases between. CDR3 nucleotide sequence: TGTGCCACCGCTCCGGGATATAACACCGGGGAGCTGTTTTTT. Translating it yields CATAPGYNTGELFF.

This clonotype was picked up a small number of times. The chain employs TRBV7-9 and TRBJ1-2, with D uncertain. The ends were cut back, 2 bases at V and 8 bases at J, with 9 bases in the middle. This CDR3 comprises 12 residues. Looked up from germline, CDR1 is SEHNR and CDR2 is FQNEAQ (reference sequence). CDR3 residues: CASSLSSGGYTF. The DNA of the CDR3 is TGTGCCAGCAGCTTATCGTCCGGAGGCTACACCTTC.

This chain uses TRBV5-1 with TRBJ1-6, with TRBD1 matching over 8 bases. Germline V gene data show CDR1 as SGHRS and CDR2 as YFSETQ. The CDR3 runs to 17 residues. The trim removed 0 bases at V and 10 bases at J, leaving 12 bases unmatched. The DNA of the CDR3 is TGCGCCAGCAGCTTGGATGTGCCTGGGACAGGAGGATCACCCCTCCACTTT. Its translation: CASSLDVPGTGGSPLHF.